This record covers a single TCR beta chain. Its antigen is not known. The sample's time point: persistent/refractory GD, antithyroid drugs over 5 years with positive TRAb. PBMC RNA served as the TCR library source. Blood from the periphery, around 9.3 milliliters in all, was drawn into EDTA tubes. This record belongs to a study of regulatory T cells in long-lasting Graves disease. Study details: Treatment with antithyroid drugs for over 5 years, together with positive TSH receptor antibodies, meant persistent Graves' disease. General study findings and limits: Whereas about 870 public clonotypes were shared by new patients, persistent patients shared more, at a few thousand.

After removal of 5 bases from V and 1 base from J, the junction contained 6 bases not matched to a gene. CDR3 length equals 16 residues. Germline lookup yields CDR1 SGHTA and CDR2 FQGNSA. Libraries of TCR beta came from iRepertoire HTBI primers plus Arm-PCR of CDR3 regions. From the multiplex PCR reads, TCRdb called clonotypes with MiXCR, one entry per CDR3 protein. Among about 470,000 distinct CDR3 sequences listed, roughly 21% were seen once. This sequence joins TRBV7-2 and TRBJ2-2; 8 bases align to TRBD1. The receptor's source is a female donor with Graves disease. This specimen consisted of peripheral blood mononuclear cells (PBMCs), obtained when the disease was refractory, from a patient treated with antithyroid drugs. In DNA form, the CDR3 reads TGTGCCAGCAGCCTTCGGACAGGGAGGAACACCGGGGAGCTGTTTTTT. Translating it yields CASSLRTGRNTGELFF.